Presented here are 8 T cell receptor beta chains from one specimen sequenced in a study of regulatory T cells in long-lasting Graves disease. The time point denotes: newly diagnosed GD, antithyroid drugs for less than 3 months. Isolated PBMC RNA provided the starting material for the TCR library. Sequencing libraries for TCR beta were prepared with iRepertoire HTBI primers and Arm-PCR of CDR3 regions. TCRdb independently ran MiXCR on the multiplex PCR reads; one entry per CDR3 protein. The sample contains roughly 410,000 distinct CDR3 sequences, roughly 15% of which appear only once. The same sample was also used in a study of T cells in Graves' hyperthyroidism and ophthalmopathy.

The material sequenced was peripheral blood mononuclear cells (PBMCs), taken at new diagnosis, from a patient treated with antithyroid drugs. These receptors originate from a woman aged 40 to 50 with Graves disease.

In this sample, this clonotype turned up many times. V gene TRBV7-2 combines with J gene TRBJ2-3; D may match TRBD1 or TRBD2 (5 bases each). The CDR3 runs 17 residues. Germline CDR1 reads SGHTA; CDR2 reads FQGNSA. Trimming left V 6 bases short and J 2 bases short, with 21 bases between. In DNA, the CDR3 is TGTGCCAGCAGTCCCGGCGGTTCGGGGCGCATCACAGATACGCAGTATTTT. This sequence encodes CASSPGGSGRITDTQYF.

This clonotype has at least ten counts. The chain uses TRBV12-3 or TRBV12-4 and TRBJ2-7; D is possibly TRBD2 (6 bases). Trimming left V 4 bases short and J 0 bases short, with 13 bases between. The CDR3 length is 15 residues. CDR3 sequence reads: CASSSKRARSYEQYF. For the CDR3, the DNA is TGTGCCAGCAGTTCCAAGCGGGCCCGCTCCTACGAGCAGTACTTC.

This clonotype was counted a few times. The rearrangement links TRBV30 to TRBJ2-5; D possibly corresponds to TRBD1 (6 bases). This CDR3 has 14 amino acids. V was shortened by 5 bases and J by 4 bases, with 17 bases between the two germline ends. Germline V gene sequence: CDR1 GTSNPN, CDR2 SVGIG (reference sequence). This CDR3 reads CAWDSGQKPETQYF. The CDR3 region has the DNA TGTGCCTGGGACTCCGGACAGAAACCAGAGACCCAGTACTTC. Full variable domain (rest looked up from reference TRBV30 and TRBJ2-5): SQTIHQWPATLVQPVGSPLSLECTVEGTSNPNLYWYRQAAGRGLQLLFYSVGIGQISSEVPQNLSASRPQDRQFILSSKKLLLSDSGFYLCAWDSGQKPETQYFGPGTRLLVL.

This clonotype was counted at least ten times. The rearrangement links TRBV28 to TRBJ2-2, with a weak D call TRBD1 (6 bases). V was trimmed by 6 bases and J by 2 bases, leaving 13 bases between them. CDR3 length equals 15 residues. The germline V gene encodes CDR1 MDHEN and CDR2 SYDVKM. The CDR3 loop is CASSRTVLNTGELFF. In DNA, the CDR3 is TGTGCCAGCAGCAGGACAGTCCTAAACACCGGGGAGCTGTTTTTT.

This clonotype was observed at least ten times. V gene TRBV20-1 combines with J gene TRBJ2-1; weak D call: TRBD2 (6 bases). The CDR3 totals 14 residues. Germline CDR1 DFQATT, CDR2 SNEGSKA (reference sequence). V gave up 5 bases and J gave up 3 bases, with 14 bases separating them. This chain's CDR3 is CSASGTYFYNEQFF. The CDR3 nucleotides are TGCAGTGCTTCCGGGACTTATTTCTACAATGAGCAGTTCTTC.

The genes are TRBV27 and TRBJ2-4, with 9 bases identical to TRBD1. Germline lookup yields CDR1 MNHEY and CDR2 SMNVEV (reference sequence). J lost 7 bases, V lost 5 bases, and 6 bases had no gene match. The CDR3 extends over 14 amino acids. DNA of the CDR3: TGTGCCAGCAGTAAGACAGGGGGAGGGAACATTCAGTACTTC. Its protein product is CASSKTGGGNIQYF.

The count of this clonotype is one. One base separates it from a far larger clone, so it is likely a read error. The V call is TRBV27, the J call TRBJ2-1; 8 positions agree with TRBD2. The J call may be faulty, since TRBJ2-3 better matches the DNA end. Germline loops: CDR1 MNHEY, CDR2 SMNVEV (reference sequence). This CDR3 has 17 amino acids. The CDR3 DNA reads TGTGCCAGAAATAGCGGGGCTATCCAAGACTACACAGATACGCAGTATTTT. The encoded protein is CARNSGAIQDYTDTQYF.

This clonotype has at least ten counts. The chain has TRBV5-6 and TRBJ2-3; 10 bases are a match to TRBD2. V lost 7 bases to trimming and J lost 4 bases; unmatched junction nucleotides: 9. CDR1 is SGHDT and CDR2 is YYEEEE in the germline V gene. CDR3 length: 15 amino acids. CDR3 sequence reads: CASLPQREGPDTQYF. The DNA for the CDR3 is TGTGCCAGCCTTCCCCAGCGGGAGGGCCCAGATACGCAGTATTTT. Drawing the rest from reference TRBV5-6 and TRBJ2-3, the complete variable domain is DAGVTQSPTHLIKTRGQQVTLRCSPKSGHDTVSWYQQALGQGPQFIFQYYEEEERQRGNFPDRFSGHQFPNYSSELNVNALLLGDSALYLCASLPQREGPDTQYFGPGTRLTVL.